These 27 T cell receptor beta chains came from one sample sequenced in a study of cytomegalovirus exposure and HLA in healthy donors. Only in-frame clones appear in the TCRdb table, and some are missing; sequencing was by immunoSEQ multiplex PCR. The sample has more than 100,000 clones, 70% to 90% seen once; the top ten hold nearly 6.5%. The sequenced sample consisted of PBMCs. The receptor set was obtained from a woman younger than 35 in good health and CMV-seropositive.

The V and J genes are TRBV19 and TRBJ2-5; TRBD1 matches at 7 bases. The germline gives CDR1 LNHDA, CDR2 SQIVND (reference sequence). Germline trimming cut 4 bases from V and 2 bases from J; bases unmatched to any gene: 13. CDR3 length equals 17 residues. For the CDR3, the DNA is TGTGCCAGTAGTAATCCGCGCCGACAGGGCAAGCAAGAGACCCAGTACTTC. Protein sequence: CASSNPRRQGKQETQYF.

This chain connects TRBV18 to TRBJ1-3, with TRBD1 matching 7 bases. This CDR3 contains 15 residues. J gave up 0 bases and V 5 bases, and 4 bases lay outside the gene matches. Germline CDR1 reads KGHSH; CDR2 reads LQKENI. The CDR3 sequence: CASSARDSSGNTIYF. In DNA, the CDR3 is TGTGCCAGCTCAGCGCGGGACAGCTCTGGAAACACCATATATTTT.

The chain joins TRBV7-9 to TRBJ2-2; TRBD1 matches at 10 bases. Germline CDR1 and CDR2: SEHNR and FQNEAQ (reference sequence). The ends lost 5 bases at V and 6 bases at J; junction bases unmatched: 9. This CDR3 comprises 16 residues. In DNA form, the CDR3 reads TGTGCCAGCAGCCCGACAGGGGGCTATCTCTCCGGGGAGCTGTTTTTT. Protein: CASSPTGGYLSGELFF.

The chain is built from TRBV7-9 and TRBJ2-7, with a weak D call TRBD2 (5 bases). Trimming cost V 1 base and J 0 bases, with 16 bases left between them. Germline V gene sequence: CDR1 SEHNR, CDR2 FQNEAQ (reference sequence). This CDR3 spans 17 amino acids. CDR3 amino acids: CASSLVSGSGYSYEQYF. In DNA form, the CDR3 reads TGTGCCAGCAGCTTAGTATCGGGGAGCGGTTACTCCTACGAGCAGTACTTC.

In its sample, this clone was seen once. This chain connects TRBV7-6 to TRBJ2-2; 11 positions agree with TRBD2. Germline V lookup: CDR1 SGHVS, CDR2 FNYEAQ. CDR3 length equals 19 residues. With 1 base clipped from V and 6 bases from J, the junction kept 13 bases outside the gene matches. CDR3 nucleotide sequence: TGTGCCAGCAGCTTAGAATCCCCTAGCGGGGGGAAGACCGCCGGGGAGCTGTTTTTT. This translates into CASSLESPSGGKTAGELFF.

The chain links TRBV5-6 to TRBJ2-7; 8 bases agree with TRBD1. Per the germline V gene, CDR1 is SGHDT and CDR2 is YYEEEE. Trimming at V came to 3 bases and at J to 3 bases, leaving 5 bases not matched to a gene. CDR3 size: 14 residues. The CDR3 DNA follows: TGTGCCAGCAGCTGGCAGGGGGCAATCTACGAGCAGTACTTC. This sequence encodes CASSWQGAIYEQYF.

The chain carries TRBV6-5 and TRBJ1-4; D ambiguous. CDR1 is MNHEY, CDR2 SVGAGI, per germline. This CDR3 comprises 14 residues. Trimming left V 6 bases short and J 0 bases short, with 8 bases between. CDR3 protein: CASSPSATNEKLFF. Here the CDR3 DNA reads TGTGCCAGCAGCCCTTCTGCAACTAATGAAAAACTGTTTTTT.

This clone has just one count. As DNA, the CDR3 is TGTGCCAGCAGTTTGGGACAGGGTGCGGATACGCAGTATTTT. This translates into CASSLGQGADTQYF. The chain is built from TRBV6-5 and TRBJ2-3, with 9 bases identical to TRBD1. Germline values: CDR1 MNHEY, CDR2 SVGAGI. The CDR3 loop spans 14 amino acids. Trimming at V came to 4 bases and at J to 6 bases, leaving 5 bases not matched to a gene.

The chain is built from TRBV5-1 and TRBJ1-6; the D gene is possibly TRBD1 (6 bases). The CDR3 contains 15 residues. Trimming pared 1 base from V and 5 bases from J, leaving 10 bases between. Germline loops: CDR1 SGHRS, CDR2 YFSETQ. CDR3 in amino acids: CASSLTGNDNSPLHF. As DNA, the CDR3 is TGCGCCAGCAGCTTGACAGGGAACGATAATTCACCCCTCCACTTT. The entire variable domain, with the rest obtained from reference TRBV5-1 and TRBJ1-6, is as follows: KAGVTQTPRYLIKTRGQQVTLSCSPISGHRSVSWYQQTPGQGLQFLFEYFSETQRNKGNFPGRFSGRQFSNSRSEMNVSTLELGDSALYLCASSLTGNDNSPLHFGNGTRLTVT.

The chain employs TRBV10-3 and TRBJ1-3; D unresolved. This CDR3 has 14 residues. Trimming took 2 bases from V and 4 from J, leaving 9 bases between them. Germline V CDR1 and CDR2: ENHRY, SYGVKD. CDR3 in DNA: TGTGCCATCAGTGAGGGAGGAGGAGGAAACACCATATATTTT. This gives the protein CAISEGGGGNTIYF.

This chain connects TRBV28 to TRBJ1-2; 7 nucleotides line up with TRBD1. Germline CDR1 MDHEN, CDR2 SYDVKM. V was clipped by 6 bases and J by 5 bases; unmatched bases: 12. CDR3 length equals 15 residues. The CDR3 nucleotides are TGTGCCAGCAGCATCGGACAGGCCAACCCATATGGCTACACCTTC. Translating it yields CASSIGQANPYGYTF.

V usage is TRBV6-5 and J usage is TRBJ1-4; possibly TRBD1 for D (5 bases). The CDR3 spans 15 residues. CDR1 is MNHEY and CDR2 is SVGAGI in the germline V gene. The germline V and J ends were trimmed by 6 bases and 6 bases, with 17 bases remaining between them. The CDR3 region has the DNA TGTGCCAGCAGCCGAGGACGGCCGGGGGATGAAAAACTGTTTTTT. Its translation: CASSRGRPGDEKLFF.

The chain employs TRBV7-2 and TRBJ1-5; D ambiguous. This CDR3 region has 12 residues. V was trimmed by 1 base and J by 10 bases, leaving 8 bases between them. Germline CDR1 and CDR2: SGHTA and FQGNSA. The CDR3: CASSLGVNPQHF. As DNA, the CDR3 is TGTGCCAGCAGCTTAGGAGTTAACCCCCAGCATTTT. Full variable domain (outside the CDR3, taken from reference TRBV7-2 and TRBJ1-5): GAGVSQSPSNKVTEKGKDVELRCDPISGHTALYWYRQSLGQGLEFLIYFQGNSAPDKSGLPSDRFSAERTGGSVSTLTIQRTQQEDSAVYLCASSLGVNPQHFGDGTRLSIL.

V usage is TRBV5-1 and J usage is TRBJ1-3; D is uncertain. Trimming removed 3 bases at V and 3 bases at J, with 10 bases between. This CDR3 is built from 14 residues. CDR1 SGHRS and CDR2 YFSETQ come from the germline V gene. As DNA, the CDR3 is TGCGCCAGCAGCTGGTCAAGCGATGGAAACACCATATATTTT. This codes for CASSWSSDGNTIYF.

The genes are TRBV4-2 and TRBJ2-1, with 7 nucleotides matching TRBD2. Germline assignment: CDR1 LGHNA and CDR2 YNFKEQ. CDR3 size: 16 residues. The V gene end was trimmed by 1 base and the J gene end by 4 bases; junction bases not matched to a gene: 7. This CDR3 reads CASSQGESGEYNEQFF. CDR3 sequence (DNA): TGTGCCAGCAGCCAAGGAGAGAGCGGGGAGTACAATGAGCAGTTCTTC.

The chain has TRBV7-2 and TRBJ2-5, with no clear D. Germline CDR1 and CDR2: SGHTA and FQGNSA. Trimming took 5 bases from V and 3 from J, leaving 10 bases between them. The CDR3 is 13 amino acids. CDR3 sequence: CASSPRLEETQYF. The CDR3 region has the DNA TGTGCCAGCAGCCCGCGACTGGAAGAGACCCAGTACTTC.

This clone appeared once. J is TRBJ2-5 and V is TRBV5-1; 12 nucleotides align to TRBD2. This CDR3 contains 15 residues. The germline gives CDR1 SGHRS, CDR2 YFSETQ. J lost 1 base, V lost 4 bases, and 2 bases had no gene match. This chain's CDR3 is CASSKTSGGQETQYF. CDR3 DNA sequence: TGCGCCAGCAGCAAGACTAGCGGGGGCCAAGAGACCCAGTACTTC.

CDR3 residues: CASSTTEVAQSTEAFF. CDR3 DNA: TGTGCCAGCAGCACCACCGAGGTAGCTCAATCTACTGAAGCTTTCTTT. V is TRBV13 and J is TRBJ1-1; unclear D gene. The CDR3 contains 16 residues. CDR1 and CDR2 from the germline V gene are PRHDT and FYEKMQ (reference sequence). Trimming shortened V by 5 bases and J by 5 bases, and 21 bases separated the two germline ends.

Concerning this clone: Germline is not matched at one junction end, which may reflect a read error. The V gene is TRBV7-7, the J gene TRBJ1-1; D not resolved. The germline V gene encodes CDR1 SSHAT and CDR2 FNYEAQ (reference sequence). The CDR3 loop spans 13 amino acids. The CDR3 DNA reads TGTGCTAGCAGCTTAGTAGAGGGTAGTGAAGCTTTCTTT. Translating gives CASSLVEGSEAFF.

The chain uses TRBV6-1 and TRBJ2-2; TRBD1 aligns across 9 bases. This CDR3 contains 15 residues. CDR1 MNHNS and CDR2 SASEGT come from the germline V gene. V shed 4 bases, J shed 4 bases, and the junction held 4 bases outside the gene matches. CDR3 protein: CASSGDRGSTGELFF. CDR3 DNA sequence: TGTGCCAGCAGTGGAGACAGGGGGTCCACCGGGGAGCTGTTTTTT.

J is TRBJ2-3 and V is TRBV18, with TRBD2 matching over 11 bases. This CDR3 is 17 amino acids long. V was clipped by 3 bases and J by 5 bases; unmatched bases: 10. Germline CDR1 is KGHSH and CDR2 is LQKENI. CDR3 sequence (DNA): TGTGCCAGCTCACCCGCCTTGACTAGCGGGATGATAGATACGCAGTATTTT. Protein: CASSPALTSGMIDTQYF. The whole variable domain, remainder taken from reference TRBV18 and TRBJ2-3, is NAGVMQNPRHLVRRRGQEARLRCSPMKGHSHVYWYRQLPEEGLKFMVYLQKENIIDESGMPKERFSAEFPKEGPSILRIQQVVRGDSAAYFCASSPALTSGMIDTQYFGPGTRLTVL.

The chain uses TRBV6-5 and TRBJ1-2, with a tentative D call TRBD1 (5 bases). V shed 0 bases and J shed 8 bases, with 16 bases lying between them. The CDR3 is 15 amino acids. Germline V gene data show CDR1 as MNHEY and CDR2 as SVGAGI. The CDR3 region is CASSYSLTAGLGYTF. The CDR3 DNA sequence: TGTGCCAGCAGTTACTCCCTCACTGCAGGGTTAGGCTACACCTTC.

This chain joins TRBV6-5 and TRBJ1-2; possible D gene TRBD1, 5 bases. V lost 0 bases and J 8 bases, leaving 10 bases between the germline ends. This CDR3 region has 13 residues. From germline, CDR1 is MNHEY and CDR2 SVGAGI. CDR3 bases: TGTGCCAGCAGTTACTCTGTCAGGGTCGGCTACACCTTC. Translation: CASSYSVRVGYTF.

The chain couples TRBV19 to TRBJ2-5; tentative D call: TRBD2 (5 bases). With 3 bases removed from V and 3 bases from J, the gap between germline ends came to 11 bases. CDR3 length equals 14 residues. CDR1 and CDR2 from the germline V gene are LNHDA and SQIVND (reference sequence). CDR3 loop: CASSISDSEETQYF. CDR3 in DNA: TGTGCCAGTAGTATCTCGGACTCAGAAGAGACCCAGTACTTC.

CDR3 coding DNA: TGTGCCAGCAGCTTAGGACAGGGAGGAACACCCCTCCACTTT. Its protein product is CASSLGQGGTPLHF. The gene calls are TRBV11-2 and TRBJ1-6, with 7 bases that match TRBD1. Germline assignment: CDR1 SGHAT and CDR2 FQNNGV. V gave up 1 base and J gave up 11 bases; unmatched junction bases: 5. This CDR3 has 14 residues. The full variable domain, with the rest looked up from reference TRBV11-2 and TRBJ1-6, is EAGVAQSPRYKIIEKRQSVAFWCNPISGHATLYWYQQILGQGPKLLIQFQNNGVVDDSQLPKDRFSAERLKGVDSTLKIQPAKLEDSAVYLCASSLGQGGTPLHFGNGTRLTVT.

The genes are TRBV7-2 and TRBJ2-7; 7 bases match TRBD1. V shed 1 base and J 3 bases; nucleotides not matched to a gene: 3. CDR3 size: 14 residues. Germline V gives CDR1 SGHTA, CDR2 FQGNSA. The CDR3 DNA is TGTGCCAGCAGCTTAGTAAGGGACAGCTACGAGCAGTACTTC. It translates to CASSLVRDSYEQYF.

This sequence joins TRBV5-6 and TRBJ2-7; TRBD1 aligns across 7 bases. This CDR3 has 14 residues. The germline gives CDR1 SGHDT, CDR2 YYEEEE. V gave up 3 bases and J gave up 3 bases; unmatched junction bases: 6. CDR3 nucleotides: TGTGCCAGCAGCTCCCGGCGACAGGGCTACGAGCAGTACTTC. This encodes CASSSRRQGYEQYF.